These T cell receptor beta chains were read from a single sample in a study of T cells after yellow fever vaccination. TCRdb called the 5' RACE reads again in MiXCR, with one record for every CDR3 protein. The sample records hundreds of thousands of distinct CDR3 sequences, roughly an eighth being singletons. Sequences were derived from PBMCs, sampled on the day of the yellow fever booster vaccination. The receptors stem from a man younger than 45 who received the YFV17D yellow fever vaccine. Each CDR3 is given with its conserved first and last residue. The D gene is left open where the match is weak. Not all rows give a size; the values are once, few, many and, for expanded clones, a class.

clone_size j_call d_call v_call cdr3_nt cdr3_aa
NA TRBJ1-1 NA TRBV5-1 TGCGCCAGCAGCTTAGTTCCGAACCAAAACACTGAAGCTTTCTTT CASSLVPNQNTEAFF
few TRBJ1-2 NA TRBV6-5 TGTGCCAGCAGTTACTCTCCAGCTCGAGGGGACTATGGCTACACCTTC CASSYSPARGDYGYTF
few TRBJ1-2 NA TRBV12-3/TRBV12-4 TGTGCCAGCAGCATTTCGAACGGCTATGGCTACACCTTC CASSISNGYGYTF
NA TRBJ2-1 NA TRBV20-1 TGCAGTGTTAGGAGGCAGCTGGGGAATGAGCAGTTCTTC CSVRRQLGNEQFF
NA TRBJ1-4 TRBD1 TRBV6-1 TGTGCCAGCAGCTTCGGGACAGGGAAAGAAAAACTGTTTTTT CASSFGTGKEKLFF
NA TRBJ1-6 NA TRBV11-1 TGTGCCAGCAGCTTAGGCCGGGTCGGGGGGAACTTTGATTCACCCCTCCACTTT CASSLGRVGGNFDSPLHF
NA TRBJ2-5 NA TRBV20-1 TGCAGTGCAAAGCGCGGTTTAGGGACCCAGTACTTC CSAKRGLGTQYF
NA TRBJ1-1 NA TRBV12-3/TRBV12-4 TGTGCCAGCAGTCTCACAGGTTTGGGGGCTTTCTTT CASSLTGLGAFF
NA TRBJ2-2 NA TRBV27 TGTGCCAGCAGTCCCCCCAGGGTGGCCGGGGAGCTGTTTTTT CASSPPRVAGELFF
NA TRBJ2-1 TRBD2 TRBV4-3 TGCGCCAGCAGCCAAGATCTTTCCGCTAGCGGGACGATCTACAATGAGCAGTTCTTC CASSQDLSASGTIYNEQFF
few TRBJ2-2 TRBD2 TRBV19 TGTGCCAGTACCCCGACTAGCGGGATAGCGGACACCGGGGAGCTGTTTTTT CASTPTSGIADTGELFF
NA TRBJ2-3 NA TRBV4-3 TGCGCCAGCAGCCAAGGACCAACTAGCACAGATACGCAGTATTTT CASSQGPTSTDTQYF
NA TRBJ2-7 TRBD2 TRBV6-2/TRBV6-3 TGTGCCGCCACGGTTAGCGGGGGACCCTACGAGCAGTACTTC CAATVSGGPYEQYF
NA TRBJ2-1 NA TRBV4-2 TGTGCCAGCAGCCAGGATGCTCAGGGTATCAATGAGCAGTTCTTC CASSQDAQGINEQFF
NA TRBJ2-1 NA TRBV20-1 TGCAGTGCTAGATCACCAGCTTCCTACAATGAGCAGTTCTTC CSARSPASYNEQFF
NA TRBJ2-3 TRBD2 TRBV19 TGTGCCAGTAGTCTTCCCAGCGGGAGGGCCAGAGATACGCAGTATTTT CASSLPSGRARDTQYF
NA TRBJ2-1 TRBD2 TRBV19 TGTGCCAGTACTGGGACTAGCGGGCCGATGAATGAGCAGTTCTTC CASTGTSGPMNEQFF
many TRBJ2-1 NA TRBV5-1 TGCGCCAGCAGCTTGGCGGGGACCCGCACGGATGAGCAGTTCTTC CASSLAGTRTDEQFF
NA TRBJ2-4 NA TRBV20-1 TGCAGTGCTAGCTCGCTAGCCAAAAACATTCAGTACTTC CSASSLAKNIQYF
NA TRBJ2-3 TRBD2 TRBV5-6 TGTGCCAGCAGCTTTAACCCTAGCGGGACGGGAGATACGCAGTATTTT CASSFNPSGTGDTQYF
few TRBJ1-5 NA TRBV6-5 TGTGCCAGCAGTTATACGACAGGAGAGCCCCAGCATTTT CASSYTTGEPQHF
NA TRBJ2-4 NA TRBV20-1 TGCAGTGCTATGCCCTCCGGGACGGCGAGCATTCAGTACTTC CSAMPSGTASIQYF
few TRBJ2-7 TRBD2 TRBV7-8 TGTGCCAGCAGCTTAGAGTCTGGAGTCAGCGGGAGGTACGAGCAGTACTTC CASSLESGVSGRYEQYF
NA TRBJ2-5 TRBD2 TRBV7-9 TGTGCCAGCAGCCCGCTCTGGCGGGAGGGCGGAGAGACCCAGTACTTC CASSPLWREGGETQYF
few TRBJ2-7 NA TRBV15 TGTGCCACCAGAGACTCACAGCTCTACGAGCAGTACTTC CATRDSQLYEQYF